This note documents a single T cell receptor beta chain sequence. Repertoires were generated with immunoSEQ multiplex PCR, while TCRdb's copy carries only in-frame clones and drops some. Among 250,000 or so clones listed, 70% to 90% were seen once. The data are from a study of blood T cell repertoires in COVID-19. Study in general: Specimens from acute and convalescent COVID-19 originated in the United States, Italy and Spain.

The CDR3 sequence is 14 residues long. Germline CDR1 DFQATT, CDR2 SNEGSKA (reference sequence). Deletions cut 3 bases from V and 4 bases from J, with 15 bases between. The sequence was obtained from a man aged 18 to 29 with active or convalescent COVID-19. This sequence joins TRBV20-1 and TRBJ1-2; perhaps TRBD1 as D (5 bases). The source material was peripheral blood. In nucleotides, the CDR3 is TGCAGTGCTAGTTGGGGAGGGGTGGGCTATGGCTACACCTTC. Its protein product is CSASWGGVGYGYTF.